Listed below are T cell receptor beta chains from one sample, sequenced in a study of blood T cell repertoires in COVID-19. Sequenced by immunoSEQ multiplex PCR; TCRdb stores in-frame clones only, minus some. The data show 400,000 to 450,000 clones, around 90% seen once. The sequencing sample was made of PBMCs or T cells enriched from blood (not recorded which). The receptors here all came from a man aged 18 to 29 who had recovered from COVID-19. The CDR3 runs from the conserved cysteine through the conserved F or W. The order of the fields is V gene, D gene, J gene, clone size, CDR3 DNA, CDR3 protein. D genes are given only for firm matches. Clone sizes are given selectively: once, few, many, or a class where the clone is expanded.

TRBV18	TRBD1	TRBJ1-6	-	TGTGCCAGCTCACCTGTCAGACAGGGGGCGAATTCACCCCTCCACTTT	CASSPVRQGANSPLHF
TRBV27	TRBD1	TRBJ1-1	-	TGTGCCAGCAGCCCAGGGGGCACTGAAGCTTTCTTT	CASSPGGTEAFF
TRBV5-1	-	TRBJ2-3	-	TGCGCCAGCAGCTTGGGCGGTGACCGCACAGATACGCAGTATTTT	CASSLGGDRTDTQYF
TRBV19	TRBD1	TRBJ2-3	-	TGTGCCAGTAGTCCGACAGGGACAGATACGCAGTATTTT	CASSPTGTDTQYF
TRBV3-1/TRBV3-2	TRBD2	TRBJ2-3	-	TGTGCCAGCAGCCGGCAGGCAGCGGGGGGCTCTGTCACAGATACGCAGTATTTT	CASSRQAAGGSVTDTQYF
TRBV6-5	-	TRBJ1-2	-	TGTGCCAGCAGCCTACAGGGATCCTTTGGCTACACCTTC	CASSLQGSFGYTF
TRBV4-1	-	TRBJ2-2	-	TGCGCCAGCAGCCAAGGGACAGAGGCCGGGGAGCTGTTTTTT	CASSQGTEAGELFF
TRBV15	TRBD1	TRBJ1-2	few	TGTGCCACCAGCAGAGATGGGAAGGGGGACAGCTATGGCTACACCTTC	CATSRDGKGDSYGYTF
TRBV6-1	-	TRBJ1-5	-	TGTGCCAGCAGTGAAGCGTTGCTAATGGGCAATCAGCCCCAGCATTTT	CASSEALLMGNQPQHF
TRBV7-9	-	TRBJ1-6	-	TGTGCCAGCAGCTTCAGGCCCGGATCACCCCTCCACTTT	CASSFRPGSPLHF
TRBV24-1	TRBD2	TRBJ2-3	-	TGTGCCACCAGTGAGTCGGGACTAGCGAGCTTTGGAGGGTACACAGATACGCAGTATTTT	CATSESGLASFGGYTDTQYF
TRBV11-3	TRBD1	TRBJ2-2	-	TGTGCCAGCAGCTACGACAGGGAATCGTCCGGGGAGCTGTTTTTT	CASSYDRESSGELFF
TRBV27	TRBD1	TRBJ1-1	-	TGTGCCAGCAGTCCAAGGACAGGGAGGATTATTTTTGACACTGAAGCTTTCTTT	CASSPRTGRIIFDTEAFF
TRBV4-1	-	TRBJ1-2	few	TGCGCCAGCAGCCAAAGCGGTCAAAAGGAAGGCGATGGCTACACCTTC	CASSQSGQKEGDGYTF
TRBV6-4	-	TRBJ2-5	-	TGTGCCAGCAGTGAGCGGGGCCATACCCAAGAGACCCAGTACTTC	CASSERGHTQETQYF
TRBV19	TRBD1	TRBJ1-5	-	TGTGCCAGTAGTATAGGCCGGGACAGGAGAAAAAATCAGCCCCAGCATTTT	CASSIGRDRRKNQPQHF
TRBV2	TRBD2	TRBJ2-1	-	TGTGCCAGCACAGGGACTAGCGGGGGCAGAGGGTACAATGAGCAGTTCTTC	CASTGTSGGRGYNEQFF
TRBV28	-	TRBJ2-3	-	TGTGCCAGCAGTTTATGGGGGCGGAACACAGATACGCAGTATTTT	CASSLWGRNTDTQYF
TRBV19	-	TRBJ1-5	-	TGTGCCAGTAGTATAAACAGATTCGATCAGCCCCAGCATTTT	CASSINRFDQPQHF
TRBV7-2	TRBD1	TRBJ1-5	-	TGTGCCAGCAGCTCACAGGGGCACCAGCCCCAGCATTTT	CASSSQGHQPQHF
TRBV18	TRBD1	TRBJ1-1	-	TGTGCCAGCTCACCCCGGACAGGGAGGAACACTGAAGCTTTCTTT	CASSPRTGRNTEAFF
TRBV7-6	-	TRBJ2-2	-	TGTGCCAGCAGCGGGGGGTCGAACACCGGGGAGCTGTTTTTT	CASSGGSNTGELFF
TRBV3-1/TRBV3-2	-	TRBJ1-4	-	TGTGCCAGCAGCCAAGAAATAGGGGTTGGACTGTTTTTT	CASSQEIGVGLFF
TRBV30	-	TRBJ1-4	-	TGTGCCTGGAAACGGGCAACTAATGAAAAACTGTTTTTT	CAWKRATNEKLFF
TRBV3-1/TRBV3-2	TRBD1	TRBJ1-2	-	TGTGCCAGCAGCAACCGGGACAGCGGCGTCTATGGCTACACCTTC	CASSNRDSGVYGYTF
TRBV7-9	-	TRBJ1-1	-	TGTGCCAGCAGCTTAGCAGGGACACCGAACACTGAAGCTTTCTTT	CASSLAGTPNTEAFF
TRBV28	-	TRBJ1-5	-	TGTGCCAGCAAGCAGGGCGCAAAACAGCCCCAGCATTTT	CASKQGAKQPQHF
TRBV5-1	-	TRBJ1-5	-	TGCGCCAGCAGTCCCGGGACACCAAATCAGCCCCAGCATTTT	CASSPGTPNQPQHF
TRBV18	-	TRBJ1-1	-	TGTGCCAGCTCACCGCCCCAAGAGACTGAAGCTTTCTTT	CASSPPQETEAFF
TRBV28	TRBD1	TRBJ2-5	-	TGTGCCAGCAGTTCACAGGGGAAAAGACAAGAGACCCAGTACTTC	CASSSQGKRQETQYF
TRBV7-9	TRBD2	TRBJ2-3	-	TGTGCCAGCAGCTTAGCGCCAATAGCGGGAGGCCGGCGGACAGATACGCAGTATTTT	CASSLAPIAGGRRTDTQYF
TRBV3-1/TRBV3-2	-	TRBJ2-7	-	TGTGCCAGCAGCCGTTCGGAATCGGGAGTTCGGGAGCAGTACTTC	CASSRSESGVREQYF
TRBV2	-	TRBJ1-3	once	TGTGCCAGCAGTGAAAACCCTACTGGAAACACCATATATTTT	CASSENPTGNTIYF
TRBV9	TRBD2	TRBJ2-1	-	TGTGCCAGCAGCTCAGGACTAGCGGTCTACAATGAGCAGTTCTTC	CASSSGLAVYNEQFF
TRBV30	-	TRBJ2-5	once	TGTGCCGGGCACCAATTTCGCTCGGGAGCAAACCAAGAGACCCAGTACTTC	CAGHQFRSGANQETQYF
TRBV18	TRBD2	TRBJ2-7	-	TGTGCCAGCTCACCAACTAGCGTAATATCCTACGAGCAGTACTTC	CASSPTSVISYEQYF
TRBV2	TRBD1	TRBJ2-2	-	TGTGCCAGCAAGGGGACAGCGAACACCGGGGAGCTGTTTTTT	CASKGTANTGELFF
TRBV5-4	TRBD2	TRBJ2-7	once	TGTGCCAGCAGCTTGATGGGACTAGCGATGGGCGAGCAGTACTTC	CASSLMGLAMGEQYF
TRBV5-5	TRBD2	TRBJ2-5	-	TGTGCCAGCAGCTTGGGGACTAGCGGGGGACTCCAAGAGACCCAGTACTTC	CASSLGTSGGLQETQYF
TRBV24-1	-	TRBJ2-3	once	TGTGCCACCAGTGAAGGTCTAGCTAATACGCAGTATTTT	CATSEGLANTQYF
TRBV7-9	-	TRBJ1-1	-	TGTGCCAGCAGCCCTCGACAGCAGAACACTGAAGCTTTCTTT	CASSPRQQNTEAFF
TRBV29-1	-	TRBJ1-2	-	TGCAGCGTCGGATGGGGGGATTCTGGTGGCTACACCTTC	CSVGWGDSGGYTF
TRBV19	TRBD1	TRBJ1-1	-	TGTGCCAGTAGTATCCGGGACAGGGGAAACACTGAAGCTTTCTTT	CASSIRDRGNTEAFF
TRBV6-5	-	TRBJ2-1	-	TGTGCCAGCAGTTGGACTGCCGTCGATGAGCAGTTCTTC	CASSWTAVDEQFF
TRBV27	-	TRBJ1-2	-	TGTGCCAGCAGTTTGGGTCGAGGTGACTATGGCTACACCTTC	CASSLGRGDYGYTF
TRBV30	-	TRBJ1-4	-	TGTGCCTGGAGTGTACCTGTGGGCGAAGAAAAACTGTTTTTT	CAWSVPVGEEKLFF
TRBV5-1	TRBD1	TRBJ1-3	-	TGCGCCAGCAGCCCGGGACAGGGACCTGGAAACACCATATATTTT	CASSPGQGPGNTIYF
TRBV5-1	-	TRBJ1-5	-	TGCGCCAGCAGTGAGGGATTGGCGAGCAATCAGCCCCAGCATTTT	CASSEGLASNQPQHF
TRBV29-1	-	TRBJ2-1	-	TGCAACCTCGGGGGGCTCGATGAGCAGTTCTTC	CNLGGLDEQFF
TRBV3-1/TRBV3-2	-	TRBJ2-7	once	TGTGCCAGCATCGGGAGCACCTACGAGCAGTACTTC	CASIGSTYEQYF
TRBV6-5	-	TRBJ1-5	-	TGTGCCAGCAGTAAGGAGTGGCTGGAGGCTCAGCCCCAGCATTTT	CASSKEWLEAQPQHF
TRBV3-1/TRBV3-2	-	TRBJ2-7	-	TGTGCCAGCAGCCAATCGGGACTTACCTACGAGCAGTACTTC	CASSQSGLTYEQYF
TRBV10-1	-	TRBJ2-5	-	TGCGCCAGCAGTGTGTCCAGGTGGGAGACCCAGTACTTC	CASSVSRWETQYF
TRBV5-1	-	TRBJ1-4	-	TGCGCCAGCAGCATGAGCCCAGTCCAGGGTGGTGAAAAACTGTTTTTT	CASSMSPVQGGEKLFF
TRBV27	-	TRBJ1-5	-	TGTGCCAGCAGTCCTCATTCTGGGCGGGGACCGTATGTATTGAGTCAGCCCCAGCATTTT	CASSPHSGRGPYVLSQPQHF
TRBV20-1	TRBD1	TRBJ1-5	few	TGCAGTGCTAGTTCAGGGGGTTCTCAGCCCCAGCATTTT	CSASSGGSQPQHF
TRBV19	TRBD2	TRBJ2-1	-	TGTGCCAGCACTAGCGGGATGATCCGCAATGAGCAGTTCTTC	CASTSGMIRNEQFF
TRBV28	TRBD1	TRBJ1-3	-	TGTGCCAGCAGTTTATTGGGGACAGACTTAAACACCATATATTTT	CASSLLGTDLNTIYF
TRBV3-1/TRBV3-2	TRBD1	TRBJ2-1	-	TGTGCCAGCAGTGACCGGGACAGTGAGGATGAGCAGTTCTTC	CASSDRDSEDEQFF
TRBV18	TRBD1	TRBJ1-3	few	TGTGCCAGCTCGATAACAGGGGGAGCTGGAAACACCATATATTTT	CASSITGGAGNTIYF